These 22 T cell receptor beta chains were all obtained from the same sample, sequenced in a study of cytomegalovirus exposure and HLA in healthy donors. A multiplex PCR was run with 60 Vbeta primers and 13 Jbeta primers. Sequenced by immunoSEQ multiplex PCR; TCRdb stores in-frame clones only, minus some. The table includes around 100,000 clones, around 67% detected once. Sequencing was carried out using PBMCs. Receptor source: a woman aged 45-59 years in good health and CMV-seronegative.

This chain joins TRBV18 and TRBJ1-5, with 7 positions matching TRBD1. The germline V gene encodes CDR1 KGHSH and CDR2 LQKENI. The CDR3 is 14 residues long. With V trimmed by 4 bases and J by 5 bases, 5 bases remained unmatched. This chain's CDR3 is CASSLRQGDQPQHF. The CDR3 DNA sequence: TGTGCCAGCTCACTGAGACAGGGCGATCAGCCCCAGCATTTT.

This clone was found once. The chain joins TRBV2 to TRBJ2-1, with 13 nucleotides matching TRBD2. The CDR3 covers 14 residues. Losses at the gene ends were 7 bases for V and 6 bases for J; bases not matched to a gene: 3. Looked up from germline, CDR1 is SNHLY and CDR2 is FYNNEI. CDR3 bases: TGTGCCAGCACGGGGACTAGCGGGGTCAATGAGCAGTTCTTC. Its translation: CASTGTSGVNEQFF.

This clone turned up a few times. The chain carries TRBV6-6 and TRBJ2-7; perhaps TRBD1 as D (5 bases). CDR1 and CDR2 (germline): MNHNY, SVGAGI (reference sequence). V was pared by 0 bases and J by 3 bases, with 12 bases between. The CDR3 covers 15 residues. CDR3: CASSYSVQGFYEQYF. The CDR3 bases are TGTGCCAGCAGTTACTCGGTTCAGGGCTTCTACGAGCAGTACTTC.

The V gene is TRBV4-2, the J gene TRBJ1-3; D gene ambiguous. Germline V gene sequence: CDR1 LGHNA, CDR2 YNFKEQ. The V end was cut by 0 bases, the J end by 5 bases, with 5 bases between. The CDR3 runs 13 residues. CDR3 in amino acids: CASSQDGRNTIYF. The CDR3 bases are TGTGCCAGCAGCCAAGACGGGAGAAACACCATATATTTT.

J is TRBJ2-1 and V is TRBV9; 11 bases agree with TRBD2. Germline CDR1 SGDLS, CDR2 YYNGEE. The CDR3 has 16 residues. J lost 5 bases, V lost 0 bases, and 4 bases had no gene match. The CDR3 loop is CASSVEGTSGHNEQFF. The CDR3 nucleotides read TGTGCCAGCAGCGTAGAGGGGACTAGCGGTCACAATGAGCAGTTCTTC.

The V and J genes are TRBV30 and TRBJ2-7; 8 nucleotides match TRBD1. Germline V lookup: CDR1 GTSNPN, CDR2 SVGIG (reference sequence). Losses at the gene ends were 3 bases for V and 2 bases for J; bases not matched to a gene: 9. There are 15 residues in the CDR3. In nucleotides, the CDR3 is TGTGCCTGGAGCCCTGGGACAGGTGGTCCCTACGAGCAGTACTTC. This sequence encodes CAWSPGTGGPYEQYF. The variable domain in full, with the rest retrieved from reference TRBV30 and TRBJ2-7, is SQTIHQWPATLVQPVGSPLSLECTVEGTSNPNLYWYRQAAGRGLQLLFYSVGIGQISSEVPQNLSASRPQDRQFILSSKKLLLSDSGFYLCAWSPGTGGPYEQYFGPGTRLTVT.

The chain combines TRBV10-1 with TRBJ1-5, with D perhaps matching TRBD1 (5 bases). Germline lookup yields CDR1 WNHNN and CDR2 SYGVQD (reference sequence). The CDR3 has 13 residues. V lost 4 bases and J 3 bases, leaving 7 bases between the germline ends. CDR3 sequence (DNA): TGCGCCAGCAGTGGACAGCCCAATCAGCCCCAGCATTTT. Amino acid sequence: CASSGQPNQPQHF.

The J gene is TRBJ2-3, the V gene TRBV5-1; 8 nucleotides match TRBD2. Per germline, CDR1 SGHRS and CDR2 YFSETQ. J was trimmed by 6 bases and V by 0 bases; bases with no gene match: 6. The CDR3 is made up of 15 amino acids. The CDR3 nucleotides read TGCGCCAGCAGCTTGGTGCGGGGGGCGGGGGATACGCAGTATTTT. Protein sequence: CASSLVRGAGDTQYF.

V gene TRBV5-6 combines with J gene TRBJ2-2; tentatively, D is TRBD2 (5 bases). Germline loops: CDR1 SGHDT, CDR2 YYEEEE. The CDR3 runs 17 residues. The ends were cut back, 0 bases at V and 8 bases at J, with 20 bases in the middle. CDR3: CASSLESGGGGLGELFF. The DNA of the CDR3 is TGTGCCAGCAGCTTGGAGTCCGGCGGAGGTGGGTTAGGGGAGCTGTTTTTT. The whole variable domain, filled in from reference TRBV5-6 and TRBJ2-2, reads DAGVTQSPTHLIKTRGQQVTLRCSPKSGHDTVSWYQQALGQGPQFIFQYYEEEERQRGNFPDRFSGHQFPNYSSELNVNALLLGDSALYLCASSLESGGGGLGELFFGEGSRLTVL.

The chain links TRBV30 to TRBJ2-7, with 7 positions matching TRBD2. Germline V CDR1 and CDR2: GTSNPN, SVGIG (reference sequence). This CDR3 is built from 15 residues. Losses at the gene ends were 4 bases for V and 3 bases for J; bases not matched to a gene: 12. The chain's CDR3 is CAWTMGGVARYEQYF. The CDR3 DNA reads TGTGCCTGGACCATGGGAGGGGTTGCCCGCTACGAGCAGTACTTC.

The chain carries TRBV4-1 and TRBJ2-1; 7 bases fit TRBD1. The CDR3 spans 15 residues. Trimming at V came to 7 bases and at J to 3 bases, leaving 9 bases not matched to a gene. Germline CDR1 MGHRA, CDR2 YSYEKL. Here the CDR3 DNA reads TGCGCCAGCACCTCCCAGGGGGACCACTACAATGAGCAGTTCTTC. This codes for CASTSQGDHYNEQFF.

In its sample, this clone was seen a few times. This sequence joins TRBV27 and TRBJ2-7, with 9 nucleotides matching TRBD1. The CDR3 loop spans 15 amino acids. Germline V gene lookup returns CDR1 MNHEY and CDR2 SMNVEV (reference sequence). With V trimmed by 10 bases and J by 3 bases, 13 bases remained unmatched. The DNA for the CDR3 is TGTGCCACCCTGCGCCACAGGGGGCCAGACTACGAGCAGTACTTC. This gives the protein CATLRHRGPDYEQYF.

This chain uses TRBV2 with TRBJ1-3; D gene ambiguous. Germline lookup yields CDR1 SNHLY and CDR2 FYNNEI. Trimming cost V 3 bases and J 1 base, with 10 bases left between them. The CDR3 extends over 15 amino acids. The CDR3 loop reads CASSDPSRSGNTIYF. DNA of the CDR3: TGTGCCAGCAGTGATCCTTCTAGATCTGGAAACACCATATATTTT.

This clone was found a few times. This chain uses TRBV11-1 with TRBJ2-1; 9 nucleotides align to TRBD1. The CDR3 spans 17 residues. Germline loops: CDR1 SGHAT, CDR2 FQDESV (reference sequence). The V and J ends lost 5 bases and 7 bases, in that order; junction bases with no gene match: 15. The CDR3 is CASSTGRGQGLRNEQFF. The CDR3 region has the DNA TGTGCCAGCAGCACGGGGAGAGGACAGGGGCTTAGGAATGAGCAGTTCTTC.

The chain recombines TRBV18 with TRBJ2-1; TRBD1 matches 8 bases. CDR1 is KGHSH and CDR2 is LQKENI in the germline V gene. After removal of 2 bases from V and 7 bases from J, the junction contained 4 bases not matched to a gene. There are 14 residues in the CDR3. CDR3 amino acids: CASSPGNRGNEQFF. CDR3 nucleotide sequence: TGTGCCAGCTCACCAGGTAACAGGGGGAATGAGCAGTTCTTC.

The V gene is TRBV6-1, the J gene TRBJ2-4, with 8 nucleotides matching TRBD1. The CDR3 covers 13 residues. Germline V gene lookup returns CDR1 MNHNS and CDR2 SASEGT. V lost 6 bases, J lost 6 bases, and 4 bases stayed unmatched. The CDR3, as DNA: TGTGCCAGCAGAAACAGGGGGATAAACATTCAGTACTTC. It specifies CASRNRGINIQYF.

A few counts support this clone. The chain has TRBV10-1 and TRBJ1-4; D unclear. There are 15 residues in the CDR3. CDR1 and CDR2 from the germline V gene are WNHNN and SYGVQD (reference sequence). V was shortened by 1 base and J by 4 bases, with 10 bases between the two germline ends. The CDR3, as DNA: TGCGCCAGCAGTGAGTTGACTGGAGTTAATGAAAAACTGTTTTTT. Encoded protein: CASSELTGVNEKLFF.

This clone was counted only a few times. This rearrangement joins TRBV6-5 to TRBJ2-7, with 9 bases identical to TRBD1. The CDR3 contains 16 residues. V lost 1 base and J lost 7; bases outside the gene matches: 11. Germline-derived CDR1 and CDR2 are MNHEY and SVGAGI. CDR3 nucleotides: TGTGCCAGCAGTTACTACTCACTCGACAGGGGGGCAGAGCAGTACTTC. Translated: CASSYYSLDRGAEQYF.

The chain has TRBV6-5 and TRBJ2-5, with D unclear. Trimming took 2 bases from V and 5 from J, leaving 15 bases between them. Germline V gene data show CDR1 as MNHEY and CDR2 as SVGAGI. This CDR3 is 15 amino acids long. As DNA, the CDR3 is TGTGCCAGCAGTTACACGCCCGCAGGTTGGGAGACCCAGTACTTC. Encoded protein: CASSYTPAGWETQYF.

This clone has a single count. The J gene is TRBJ2-3, the V gene TRBV7-9; maybe TRBD2 (5 bases). The CDR3 contains 14 residues. Per germline, CDR1 SEHNR and CDR2 FQNEAQ (reference sequence). The germline V and J ends were trimmed by 2 bases and 3 bases, with 9 bases remaining between them. CDR3 nucleotides: TGTGCCAGCAGCTTACGGACTGGTACAGATACGCAGTATTTT. Its translation: CASSLRTGTDTQYF.

This clone was counted a few times. The CDR3 protein is CASSRLGVGQGANYGYTF. The CDR3 nucleotides are TGTGCCAGTAGTCGCTTAGGTGTGGGACAGGGGGCAAACTATGGCTACACCTTC. The chain uses TRBV19 and TRBJ1-2; 12 nucleotides align to TRBD1. Per the germline V gene, CDR1 is LNHDA and CDR2 is SQIVND (reference sequence). The J segment lost 2 bases and the V segment lost 5 bases, leaving 12 bases of the junction unmatched. The CDR3 has 18 residues.

The CDR3 DNA sequence: TGTGCCAGCAGCGTCGGGAGGGCCACACTCACAGATACGCAGTATTTT. Encoded protein: CASSVGRATLTDTQYF. The genes are TRBV9 and TRBJ2-3; TRBD2 aligns across 8 bases. V was clipped by 2 bases and J by 2 bases; unmatched bases: 7. This CDR3 spans 16 amino acids. The germline V gene encodes CDR1 SGDLS and CDR2 YYNGEE.